This T cell receptor beta chain was sequenced for a study of graft-versus-host responses after intestinal transplantation. About this clone: Its target is not known.

Here immunoSEQ multiplex PCR was the method, and the copy in TCRdb shows in-frame clones only, minus some. The sample shows about 59,000 clones, 90% to 95% of them seen only once. Germline-derived CDR1 and CDR2 are SGHDT and YYEEEE. After removal of 3 bases from V and 8 bases from J, the junction contained 3 bases not matched to a gene. The CDR3 runs 13 residues. V gene TRBV5-6 combines with J gene TRBJ1-3, with 9 bases aligning to TRBD1. This receptor was taken from a human donor who was the organ donor for an intestinal transplant. Specimen: unstimulated CD4+ T cells sorted from spleen or lymph node cells, collected before transplant. CDR3: CASSSDRGDTIYF. The CDR3 DNA reads as TGTGCCAGCAGCTCAGACAGGGGGGACACCATATATTTT.